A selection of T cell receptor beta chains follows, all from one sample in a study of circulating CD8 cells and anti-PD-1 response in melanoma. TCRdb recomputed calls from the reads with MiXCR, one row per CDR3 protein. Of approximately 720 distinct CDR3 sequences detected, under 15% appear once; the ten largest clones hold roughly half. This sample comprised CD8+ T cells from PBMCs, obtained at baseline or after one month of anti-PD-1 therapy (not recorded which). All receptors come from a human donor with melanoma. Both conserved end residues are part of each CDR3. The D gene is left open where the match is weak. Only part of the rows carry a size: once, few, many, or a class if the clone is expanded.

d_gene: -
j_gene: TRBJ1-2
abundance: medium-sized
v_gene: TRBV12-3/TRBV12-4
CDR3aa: CASSLSGDYGYTF
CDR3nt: TGTGCCAGCAGTTTGTCGGGGGACTATGGCTACACCTTC

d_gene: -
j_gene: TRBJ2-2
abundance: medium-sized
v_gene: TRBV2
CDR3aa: CASRDQPGATGELFF
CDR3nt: TGTGCCAGCAGGGATCAGCCAGGGGCCACCGGGGAGCTGTTTTTT

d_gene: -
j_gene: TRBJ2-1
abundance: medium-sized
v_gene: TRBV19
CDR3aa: CASSSFFGGGDYNEQFF
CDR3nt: TGTGCCAGTAGTTCTTTTTTCGGCGGGGGCGACTACAATGAGCAGTTCTTC

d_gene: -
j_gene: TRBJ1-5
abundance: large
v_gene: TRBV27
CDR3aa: CASSEPGQPQHF
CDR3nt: TGTGCCAGCAGTGAGCCGGGTCAGCCCCAGCATTTT

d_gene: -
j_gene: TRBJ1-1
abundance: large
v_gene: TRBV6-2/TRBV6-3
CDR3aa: CASSYSIGEAFF
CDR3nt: TGTGCCAGCAGTTACTCGATCGGAGAAGCTTTCTTT

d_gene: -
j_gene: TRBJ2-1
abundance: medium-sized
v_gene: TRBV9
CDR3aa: CASSVADSYNEQFF
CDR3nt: TGTGCCAGCAGCGTAGCTGACTCCTACAATGAGCAGTTCTTC

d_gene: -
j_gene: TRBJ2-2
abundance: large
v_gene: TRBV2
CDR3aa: CVGGGLATGELFF
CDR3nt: TGTGTGGGAGGCGGCCTAGCGACCGGGGAGCTGTTTTTT

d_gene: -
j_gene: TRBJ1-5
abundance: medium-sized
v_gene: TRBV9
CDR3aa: CASSVAGLIDQPQHF
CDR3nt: TGTGCCAGCAGCGTAGCAGGGTTAATCGATCAGCCCCAGCATTTT

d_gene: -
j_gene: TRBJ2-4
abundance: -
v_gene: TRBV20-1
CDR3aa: CSARGAGRGDNIQYF
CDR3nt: TGCAGTGCTAGAGGCGCTGGTCGGGGTGATAACATTCAGTACTTC

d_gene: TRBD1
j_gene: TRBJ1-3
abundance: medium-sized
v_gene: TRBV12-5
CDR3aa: CASGTTGTVEDTIYF
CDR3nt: TGTGCTAGTGGGACAACCGGGACAGTGGAGGACACCATATATTTT

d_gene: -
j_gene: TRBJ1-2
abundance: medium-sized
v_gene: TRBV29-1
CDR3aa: CSVEDGPGYTF
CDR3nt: TGCAGCGTTGAAGACGGTCCTGGCTACACCTTC

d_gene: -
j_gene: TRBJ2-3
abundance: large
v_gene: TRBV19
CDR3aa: CAKRADHLIADTQYF
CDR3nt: TGTGCCAAGAGGGCTGACCACCTCATAGCAGATACGCAGTATTTT

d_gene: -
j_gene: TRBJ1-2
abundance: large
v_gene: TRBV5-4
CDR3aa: CASSLGGNYGYTF
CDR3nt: TGTGCCAGCAGCTTGGGAGGTAACTATGGCTACACCTTC

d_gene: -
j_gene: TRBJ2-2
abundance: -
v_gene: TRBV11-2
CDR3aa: CASSSLQGAGELFF
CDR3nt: TGTGCCAGCAGCTCGCTACAGGGAGCCGGGGAGCTGTTTTTT

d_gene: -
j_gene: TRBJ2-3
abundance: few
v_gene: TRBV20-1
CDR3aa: CSAGGGADTQYF
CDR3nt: TGCAGTGCCGGAGGGGGAGCAGATACGCAGTATTTT

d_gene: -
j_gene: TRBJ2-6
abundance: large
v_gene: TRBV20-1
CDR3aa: CSARDPRNVLTF
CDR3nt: TGCAGTGCTAGAGATCCTAGGAACGTCCTGACTTTC

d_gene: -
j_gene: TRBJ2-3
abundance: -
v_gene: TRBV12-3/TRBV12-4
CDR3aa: CASSPSIQRSTDTQYF
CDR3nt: TGTGCCAGCAGCCCTAGTATCCAGCGTAGCACAGATACGCAGTATTTT

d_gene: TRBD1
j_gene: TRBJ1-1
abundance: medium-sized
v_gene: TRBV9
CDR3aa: CASSPGTGPTEAFF
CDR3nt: TGTGCCAGCAGCCCCGGGACAGGGCCCACTGAAGCTTTCTTT

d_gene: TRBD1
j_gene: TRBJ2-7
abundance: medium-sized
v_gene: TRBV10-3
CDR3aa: CAIRVSGQGVVEQYF
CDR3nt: TGTGCCATCAGAGTCTCGGGACAGGGGGTCGTCGAGCAGTACTTC

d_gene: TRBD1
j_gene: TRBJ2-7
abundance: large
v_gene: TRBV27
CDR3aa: CASSLDRGDNEQYF
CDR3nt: TGTGCCAGCAGTTTGGACAGGGGGGATAACGAGCAGTACTTC

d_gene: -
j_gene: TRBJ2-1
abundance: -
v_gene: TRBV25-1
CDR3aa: CASNRYNEQFF
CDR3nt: TGTGCCAGCAATAGGTACAATGAGCAGTTCTTC

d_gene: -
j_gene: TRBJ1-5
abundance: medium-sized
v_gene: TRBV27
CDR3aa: CASSLSGGNQPQHF
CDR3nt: TGTGCCAGCAGTTTATCAGGGGGCAATCAGCCCCAGCATTTT

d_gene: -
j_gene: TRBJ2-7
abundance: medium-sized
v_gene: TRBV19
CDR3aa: CASSIATGYEQYF
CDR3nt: TGTGCCAGTAGTATAGCCACAGGGTACGAGCAGTACTTC

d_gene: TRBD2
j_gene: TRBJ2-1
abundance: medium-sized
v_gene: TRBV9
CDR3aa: CASSAPGLAGGKGYNEQFF
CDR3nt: TGTGCCAGCAGCGCCCCGGGACTAGCGGGGGGTAAGGGCTACAATGAGCAGTTCTTC

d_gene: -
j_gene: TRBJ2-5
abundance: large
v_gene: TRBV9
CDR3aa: CASSVAAREEETQYF
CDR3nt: TGTGCCAGCAGCGTAGCGGCTAGGGAGGAAGAGACCCAGTACTTC

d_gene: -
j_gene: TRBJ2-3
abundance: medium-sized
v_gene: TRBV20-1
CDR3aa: CSASTSDTQYF
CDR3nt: TGCAGTGCTAGCACCTCAGATACGCAGTATTTT

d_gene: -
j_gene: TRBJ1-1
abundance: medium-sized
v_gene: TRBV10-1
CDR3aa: CASSARQNTEAFF
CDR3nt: TGCGCCAGCAGTGCCCGACAGAACACTGAAGCTTTCTTT

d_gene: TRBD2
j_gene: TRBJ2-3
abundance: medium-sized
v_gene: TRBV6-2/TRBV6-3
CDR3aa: CASSESGGATDTQYF
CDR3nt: TGTGCCAGCAGCGAAAGCGGGGGGGCCACAGATACGCAGTATTTT

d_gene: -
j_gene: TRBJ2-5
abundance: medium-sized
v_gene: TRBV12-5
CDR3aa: CASRTSGQETQYF
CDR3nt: TGTGCTAGTCGGACTTCGGGACAAGAGACCCAGTACTTC

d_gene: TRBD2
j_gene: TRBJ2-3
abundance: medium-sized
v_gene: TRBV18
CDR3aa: CASSPGYERGPMGTDTQYF
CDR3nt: TGTGCCAGCTCACCAGGATACGAGCGGGGCCCGATGGGCACAGATACGCAGTATTTT

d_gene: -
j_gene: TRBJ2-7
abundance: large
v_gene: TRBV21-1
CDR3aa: CASSKAPYRGRGYEQYF
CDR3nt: TGTGCCAGCAGCAAAGCGCCCTACAGGGGGCGAGGGTACGAGCAGTACTTC

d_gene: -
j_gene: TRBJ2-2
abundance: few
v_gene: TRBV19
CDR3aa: CASSITEHIVSGELFF
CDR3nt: TGTGCCAGTAGTATCACCGAACACATAGTCTCCGGGGAGCTGTTTTTT

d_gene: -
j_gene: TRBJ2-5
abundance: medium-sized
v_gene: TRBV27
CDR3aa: CASSLGAYETQYF
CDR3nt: TGTGCCAGCAGTTTAGGGGCCTACGAGACCCAGTACTTC

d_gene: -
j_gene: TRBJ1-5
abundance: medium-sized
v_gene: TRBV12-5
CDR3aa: CASGSGWGGNQPQHF
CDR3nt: TGTGCTAGTGGCTCCGGATGGGGTGGCAATCAGCCCCAGCATTTT

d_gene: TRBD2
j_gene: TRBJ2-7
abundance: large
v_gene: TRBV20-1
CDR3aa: CSARDGGEAYEQYF
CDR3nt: TGCAGTGCTAGAGACGGGGGGGAGGCCTACGAGCAGTACTTC

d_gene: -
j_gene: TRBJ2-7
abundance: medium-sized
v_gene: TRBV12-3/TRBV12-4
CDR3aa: CASSLGPSYEQYF
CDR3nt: TGTGCCAGCAGTTTGGGCCCCTCCTACGAGCAGTACTTC

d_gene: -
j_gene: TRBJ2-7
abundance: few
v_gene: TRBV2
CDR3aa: CASSELGGRGYEQYF
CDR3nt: TGTGCCAGCAGTGAATTGGGAGGCAGGGGCTACGAGCAGTACTTC

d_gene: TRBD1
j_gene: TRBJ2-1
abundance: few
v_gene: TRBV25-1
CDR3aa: CASSSGTGVYNEQFF
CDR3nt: TGTGCCAGCAGTTCCGGGACAGGGGTCTACAATGAGCAGTTCTTC

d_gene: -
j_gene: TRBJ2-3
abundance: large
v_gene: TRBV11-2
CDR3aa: CASSHNSGATDTQYF
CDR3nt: TGTGCCAGCAGCCACAATTCAGGGGCCACAGATACGCAGTATTTT

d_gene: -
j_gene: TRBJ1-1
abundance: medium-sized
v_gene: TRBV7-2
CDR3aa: CASSLEGLGTEAFF
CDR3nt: TGTGCCAGCAGCTTAGAGGGCTTAGGCACTGAAGCTTTCTTT

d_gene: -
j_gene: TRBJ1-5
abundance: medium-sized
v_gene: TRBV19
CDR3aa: CASSIIDTHNQPQHF
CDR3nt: TGTGCCAGTAGTATTATCGACACCCACAATCAGCCCCAGCATTTT

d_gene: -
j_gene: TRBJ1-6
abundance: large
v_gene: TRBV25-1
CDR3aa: CASSEWAGNSPLHF
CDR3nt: TGTGCCAGCAGTGAATGGGCCGGTAATTCACCCCTCCACTTT

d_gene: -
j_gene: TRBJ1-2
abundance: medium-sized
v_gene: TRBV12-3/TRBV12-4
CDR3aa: CASSLKRESNYGYTF
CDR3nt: TGTGCCAGCAGTCTCAAACGGGAGTCCAACTATGGCTACACCTTC

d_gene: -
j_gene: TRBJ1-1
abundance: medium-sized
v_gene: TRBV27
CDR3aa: CASSLSAGITEAFF
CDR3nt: TGTGCCAGCAGTTTATCGGCGGGCATCACTGAAGCTTTCTTT

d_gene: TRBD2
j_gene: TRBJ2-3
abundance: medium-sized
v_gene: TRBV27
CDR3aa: CASSRMTSGHTDTQYF
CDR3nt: TGTGCCAGCAGCCGAATGACTAGCGGACACACAGATACGCAGTATTTT

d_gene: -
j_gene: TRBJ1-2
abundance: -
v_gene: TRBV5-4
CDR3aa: CASTDQGFYGYTF
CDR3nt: TGTGCCAGCACCGATCAGGGGTTCTATGGCTACACCTTC

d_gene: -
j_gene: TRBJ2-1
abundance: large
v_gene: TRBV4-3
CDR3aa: CASSHGVGVSNEQFF
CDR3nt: TGCGCCAGCAGCCACGGGGTGGGGGTAAGCAATGAGCAGTTCTTC